This T cell receptor beta chain was obtained from a study of T cell responses to AZD1222 COVID-19 vaccine. In the case of this clone: What it recognizes is unknown.

Profiled with immunoSEQ multiplex PCR; TCRdb holds only in-frame clones, not every one. The sample records about 170,000 clones, approximately 88% being singletons. V was cut by 7 bases and J by 4 bases, with 14 bases left in between. This CDR3 comprises 14 residues. Per germline, CDR1 LGHNT and CDR2 FRNRAP. Study results and limitations: Sampling that yielded the repertoires occurred only after the peak T cell response. The breadth and depth of Spike-specific TCRs increased once two AZD1222 doses had been given. Only a handful of people who got AZD1222 tested seropositive at baseline. Clonal diversity may have been underestimated, and the donors were mostly white British, with more females than males.

The chain couples TRBV12-5 to TRBJ1-3; perhaps TRBD1 as D (5 bases). The input for sequencing was peripheral blood, taken 28 days after the second AZD1222 dose. The origin of this receptor is an adult who received the AZD1222 COVID-19 vaccine. The CDR3 region is CASVPSGVGNTIYF. The CDR3 coding sequence is TGTGCTAGTGTCCCGTCGGGGGTCGGAAACACCATATATTTT.